This T cell receptor beta chain is drawn from a study of blood T cell repertoires in COVID-19. Study-wide background: From the United States, Italy and Spain came samples of acute and convalescent COVID-19. PBMCs, B-cell-depleted T cells, or T cells were the source of the cDNA or gDNA that made up the material.

Source study methods: Estimation of nucleated cell counts relied on the amplification of reference gene primers. Some clones are missing from TCRdb's copy, which holds only in-frame ones; the method was immunoSEQ multiplex PCR. For V, J and clone size, that table is used; D and trimming come from the DNA. This repertoire shows 180,000 or so clones, around 87% found once; its top ten account for around 2.6%. Germline CDR1 and CDR2: SGHVS and FQNEAQ. V lost 3 bases and J lost 5, with 11 bases in between. CDR3 length: 14 residues. The chain couples TRBV7-8 to TRBJ1-5, with TRBD1 as a possible D gene (5 bases). The sequencing sample was made of peripheral blood. The source is a man between 40 and 49 years old with active or convalescent COVID-19. CDR3 DNA: TGTGCCAGCAGCTTGGGGCAGGCCGATCAGCCCCAGCATTTT. Amino acid sequence: CASSLGQADQPQHF.